What follows are 9 T cell receptor beta chains derived from one specimen sequenced in a study of blood T cell repertoires in COVID-19. Here immunoSEQ multiplex PCR was the method, and the copy in TCRdb shows in-frame clones only, minus some. The table shows fewer than 80,000 clones, with about 88% occurring only once. Sample: peripheral blood. These receptors were collected from a human donor in a cohort sampled during active COVID-19.

CDR3 bases: TGTGCCAGCAGTGAATCGGGGACAGGGGTCGAAAAACTGTTTTTT. Protein product: CASSESGTGVEKLFF. V is TRBV6-1 and J is TRBJ1-4, with 10 bases aligning to TRBD1. V gave up 2 bases and J gave up 8 bases; unmatched junction bases: 5. This CDR3 region has 15 residues. Germline V gene lookup returns CDR1 MNHNS and CDR2 SASEGT.

The chain carries TRBV5-1 and TRBJ2-7; tentative D call: TRBD1 (5 bases). This CDR3 is built from 14 residues. In germline, CDR1 is SGHRS, CDR2 YFSETQ. The V end lost 3 bases, the J end lost 3 bases, and 13 bases lay between the germline ends. CDR3 in amino acids: CASSSDGHLYEQYF. The CDR3 DNA follows: TGCGCCAGCAGCTCGGACGGACACCTCTACGAGCAGTACTTC.

The genes are TRBV9 and TRBJ2-1, with 7 bases that match TRBD2. CDR1 SGDLS and CDR2 YYNGEE come from the germline V gene. V lost 0 bases to trimming and J lost 9 bases; unmatched junction nucleotides: 12. The CDR3 is 16 amino acids. The CDR3 DNA is TGTGCCAGCAGCGTAGCATGGGACTACCTTATCGGTGAGCAGTTCTTC. Encoded protein: CASSVAWDYLIGEQFF.

The CDR3: CASSLNPQTQYF. The DNA for the CDR3 is TGTGCCAGCAGCCTAAACCCCCAAACGCAGTATTTT. This sequence joins TRBV11-2 and TRBJ2-3, with D uncertain. V was shortened by 5 bases and J by 9 bases, with 12 bases between the two germline ends. The V gene's germline CDR1 is SGHAT and CDR2 FQNNGV. The CDR3 runs to 12 residues. The variable domain in full, with the rest retrieved from reference TRBV11-2 and TRBJ2-3, is EAGVAQSPRYKIIEKRQSVAFWCNPISGHATLYWYQQILGQGPKLLIQFQNNGVVDDSQLPKDRFSAERLKGVDSTLKIQPAKLEDSAVYLCASSLNPQTQYFGPGTRLTVL.

This chain uses TRBV4-3 with TRBJ1-3; possibly TRBD1 for D (5 bases). CDR1 and CDR2 (germline): LGHNA, YSLEER. CDR3 length equals 14 residues. Trimming took 0 bases from V and 9 from J, leaving 12 bases between them. The CDR3 region is CASSQEAGRSTIYF. The CDR3 DNA sequence: TGCGCCAGCAGCCAAGAGGCAGGGCGTAGCACCATATATTTT.

The chain joins TRBV19 to TRBJ1-1, with TRBD1 matching over 9 bases. This CDR3 has 15 residues. J was trimmed by 3 bases and V by 4 bases; bases with no gene match: 6. Germline CDR1 and CDR2: LNHDA and SQIVND (reference sequence). As DNA, the CDR3 is TGTGCCAGTAGTACGGGACAGGGAGCGTACACTGAAGCTTTCTTT. This sequence encodes CASSTGQGAYTEAFF.

The gene calls are TRBV13 and TRBJ2-5, with TRBD2 matching over 10 bases. The CDR3 sequence is 17 residues long. The J segment lost 1 base and the V segment lost 3 bases, leaving 8 bases of the junction unmatched. Germline CDR1 and CDR2: PRHDT and FYEKMQ (reference sequence). The CDR3 reads CASSFHSGRPIQETQYF. The CDR3, as DNA: TGTGCCAGCAGCTTTCATAGCGGGAGGCCAATCCAAGAGACCCAGTACTTC. The full variable domain, rest sourced from reference TRBV13 and TRBJ2-5, is AAGVIQSPRHLIKEKRETATLKCYPIPRHDTVYWYQQGPGQDPQFLISFYEKMQSDKGSIPDRFSAQQFSDYHSELNMSSLELGDSALYFCASSFHSGRPIQETQYFGPGTRLLVL.

This chain connects TRBV28 to TRBJ2-6; perhaps TRBD2 as D (5 bases). This CDR3 region has 14 residues. Germline V gives CDR1 MDHEN, CDR2 SYDVKM. V lost 8 bases and J lost 2, with 10 bases in between. The CDR3 DNA is TGTGCCAGCGGGGAGTTTACTGGGGCCAACGTCCTGACTTTC. Its protein product is CASGEFTGANVLTF.

This sequence joins TRBV7-2 and TRBJ2-5, with 11 bases identical to TRBD2. Germline assignment: CDR1 SGHTA and CDR2 FQGNSA. Trimming cost V 1 base and J 7 bases; bases outside gene matches: 14. The CDR3 runs 18 residues. The CDR3 sequence: CASSLGLAGGRGDGTQYF. CDR3 coding DNA: TGTGCCAGCAGCTTAGGGCTAGCGGGGGGCCGGGGAGACGGGACCCAGTACTTC.